Below, 20 T cell receptor beta chains from the same sample are listed, as sequenced in a study of blood T cell repertoires in COVID-19. Sequencing was performed with immunoSEQ multiplex PCR; in TCRdb, only in-frame clones are kept and a portion is missing. The sample includes about 250,000 clones, 85% to 90% of them seen just once. The specimen sequenced was PBMCs or T cells enriched from blood (not recorded which). The source is a man between 18 and 35 years old who had recovered from COVID-19.

CDR3 coding DNA: TGCGCCAGCAGCCAAGGATACAGGCCGGGGGGTGAAAAACTGTTTTTT. Translation: CASSQGYRPGGEKLFF. The chain combines TRBV4-1 with TRBJ1-4, with D perhaps matching TRBD1 (5 bases). The CDR3 has 16 amino acids. CDR1 MGHRA and CDR2 YSYEKL come from the germline V gene. Trimming cost V 1 base and J 7 bases, with 16 bases left between them.

The V gene is TRBV9, the J gene TRBJ2-1; D call uncertain. V was pared by 0 bases and J by 5 bases, with 21 bases between. Looked up from germline, CDR1 is SGDLS and CDR2 is YYNGEE. The CDR3 length is 18 residues. In DNA, the CDR3 is TGTGCCAGCAGCGTAGAGCCCCCCCGGAGCCGGAGTAACAATGAGCAGTTCTTC. Amino acid sequence: CASSVEPPRSRSNNEQFF.

The chain joins TRBV6-5 to TRBJ1-1; D unclear. The CDR3 spans 14 residues. The V gene lost 0 bases and the J gene lost 2 bases, with 7 bases spanning the gap. The germline V gene has CDR1 MNHEY and CDR2 SVGAGI. The CDR3 bases are TGTGCCAGCAGTTACTCTGAGGGTAACACTGAAGCTTTCTTT. It translates to CASSYSEGNTEAFF.

The CDR3, as DNA: TGCGCCAGCAGCTTGAGTGCGGGAGGGCCCTACGAGCAGTACTTC. This codes for CASSLSAGGPYEQYF. This chain joins TRBV5-1 and TRBJ2-7, with 9 bases that match TRBD2. Germline CDR1 SGHRS, CDR2 YFSETQ. With V trimmed by 1 base and J by 2 bases, 4 bases remained unmatched. CDR3 length: 15 residues.

The V call is TRBV7-6, the J call TRBJ2-7; possible D gene TRBD1, 7 bases. With 5 bases removed from V and 3 bases from J, the gap between germline ends came to 8 bases. Germline V gives CDR1 SGHVS, CDR2 FNYEAQ. The CDR3 is 12 residues long. The CDR3 reads CASSQGGYEQYF. CDR3 nucleotides: TGTGCCAGCAGCCAGGGGGGCTACGAGCAGTACTTC.

The V call is TRBV28, the J call TRBJ1-2, with D perhaps TRBD1 (6 bases). Deletions cut 6 bases from V and 4 bases from J, with 9 bases between. This CDR3 spans 12 amino acids. From germline, CDR1 is MDHEN and CDR2 SYDVKM. CDR3 sequence: CASRRTVYGYTF. The CDR3 coding sequence is TGTGCCAGCAGGAGGACAGTCTATGGCTACACCTTC.

The table lists this clone with a few counts. This chain uses TRBV5-1 with TRBJ2-6; 7 bases fit TRBD2. V shed 7 bases, J shed 0 bases, and the junction held 1 base outside the gene matches. This CDR3 is 14 amino acids long. Germline lookup yields CDR1 SGHRS and CDR2 YFSETQ. The DNA for the CDR3 is TGCGCCAGCGGCGGGGGCTCTGGGGCCAACGTCCTGACTTTC. This encodes CASGGGSGANVLTF.

The gene calls are TRBV30 and TRBJ1-4; 7 bases line up with TRBD1. CDR1 and CDR2 from the germline V gene are GTSNPN and SVGIG (reference sequence). The CDR3 sequence is 15 residues long. With 2 bases clipped from V and 8 bases from J, the junction kept 11 bases outside the gene matches. This chain's CDR3 is CAWSSTGVVGEKLFF. The CDR3 coding sequence is TGTGCCTGGAGTTCAACAGGGGTAGTGGGGGAAAAACTGTTTTTT.

The chain employs TRBV29-1 and TRBJ2-2; unclear D gene. The germline V gene encodes CDR1 SQVTM and CDR2 ANQGSEA. The CDR3 has 14 residues. Trimming took 4 bases from V and 1 from J, leaving 10 bases between them. In DNA, the CDR3 is TGCAGCGTTGGATACAGTAAGAACACCGGGGAGCTGTTTTTT. It yields the protein CSVGYSKNTGELFF.

This sequence joins TRBV19 and TRBJ1-4; the D gene is possibly TRBD1 (5 bases). Germline CDR1 LNHDA, CDR2 SQIVND (reference sequence). V dropped 3 bases and J dropped 7 bases, with 12 bases sitting between them. There are 14 residues in the CDR3. The CDR3 DNA reads TGTGCCAGTAGTATCATTTCGGGGGTTGAAAAACTGTTTTTT. It specifies CASSIISGVEKLFF.

This rearrangement joins TRBV3-1 (or the pseudogene TRBV3-2) to TRBJ2-5; the D gene is possibly TRBD2 (5 bases). Trimming took 1 base from V and 8 from J, leaving 17 bases between them. This CDR3 region has 15 residues. Germline CDR1 and CDR2: LGHDT and YNNKEL (reference sequence). The CDR3 region has the DNA TGTGCCAGCAGCCAAGTCGGTTCTCCCCTAGCCACCCAGTACTTC. Translating it yields CASSQVGSPLATQYF.

The chain recombines TRBV9 with TRBJ2-5, with TRBD2 matching over 10 bases. J gave up 0 bases and V 7 bases, and 18 bases lay outside the gene matches. The germline CDR1 and CDR2 sequences are SGDLS and YYNGEE. The CDR3 runs 19 residues. Written as DNA, the CDR3 is TGTGCCAGCGGCCCGTCGGACGGAACTAGCGGGGATTACCAAGAGACCCAGTACTTC. It encodes CASGPSDGTSGDYQETQYF. The full variable domain, completed using reference TRBV9 and TRBJ2-5, is DSGVTQTPKHLITATGQRVTLRCSPRSGDLSVYWYQQSLDQGLQFLIQYYNGEERAKGNILERFSAQQFPDLHSELNLSSLELGDSALYFCASGPSDGTSGDYQETQYFGPGTRLLVL.

This chain joins TRBV24-1 and TRBJ2-1; perhaps TRBD1 as D (6 bases). This CDR3 contains 13 residues. Germline V lookup: CDR1 KGHDR, CDR2 SFDVKD. V lost 2 bases and J 9 bases, leaving 10 bases between the germline ends. The CDR3 coding sequence is TGTGCCACCAGTGATTCAGGGGTTGGTGAGCAGTTCTTC. Its protein product is CATSDSGVGEQFF.

The rearrangement uses TRBV12-3 or TRBV12-4 and TRBJ1-1; D gene ambiguous. Trimming pared 5 bases from V and 11 bases from J, leaving 15 bases between. This CDR3 spans 12 amino acids. This CDR3 is CASSRSIGVAFF. The CDR3 DNA is TGTGCCAGCAGTCGATCGATCGGTGTCGCTTTCTTT.

The rearrangement joins TRBV19 to TRBJ1-5; 11 nucleotides agree with TRBD1. This CDR3 has 15 residues. Germline CDR1 LNHDA, CDR2 SQIVND (reference sequence). Germline trimming cut 5 bases from V and 6 bases from J; bases unmatched to any gene: 6. CDR3 DNA sequence: TGTGCCAGTAGTCCCGGGACAGGGGGTCTTCAGCCCCAGCATTTT. Amino acid sequence: CASSPGTGGLQPQHF.

This clone was counted a single time. The chain joins TRBV15 to TRBJ1-5; D perhaps matches TRBD1 (5 bases). The V and J ends lost 0 bases and 0 bases respectively, with 12 bases between them. This CDR3 has 17 residues. Germline V lookup: CDR1 LNHNV, CDR2 YYDKDF (reference sequence). DNA for the CDR3: TGTGCCACCAGCAGAGATCTAGGGGCCTATAGCAATCAGCCCCAGCATTTT. It specifies CATSRDLGAYSNQPQHF.

This chain connects TRBV3-1 (or the pseudogene TRBV3-2) to TRBJ2-2; D not certain. The V end lost 8 bases, the J end lost 3 bases, and 10 bases lay between the germline ends. This CDR3 contains 13 residues. Germline V gene sequence: CDR1 LGHDT, CDR2 YNNKEL (reference sequence). CDR3 in amino acids: CASAGYYTGELFF. The CDR3, as DNA: TGTGCCAGCGCCGGGTATTACACCGGGGAGCTGTTTTTT.

The genes are TRBV11-3 and TRBJ2-1; TRBD2 agrees at 13 bases. J lost 7 bases, V lost 5 bases, and 8 bases had no gene match. The CDR3 extends over 16 amino acids. Germline lookup yields CDR1 SGHNT and CDR2 YENEEA. The CDR3 DNA follows: TGTGCCAGCAGCCCCCGGACTAGCGGGAGTCGGAATGAGCAGTTCTTC. Translation gives CASSPRTSGSRNEQFF.

The chain carries TRBV11-3 and TRBJ2-2, with D perhaps matching TRBD2 (6 bases). The length of the CDR3 is 17 residues. Germline lookup yields CDR1 SGHNT and CDR2 YENEEA. With 5 bases removed from V and 5 bases from J, the gap between germline ends came to 21 bases. The DNA for the CDR3 is TGTGCCAGCAGCCAAGCGGGCCGAACCTTGGGTACCGGGGAGCTGTTTTTT. Its translation is CASSQAGRTLGTGELFF.

This rearrangement joins TRBV7-9 to TRBJ2-7; tentatively, D is TRBD2 (6 bases). Trimming took off 7 bases at V and 0 bases at J, with 13 bases between the two ends. Germline V gene lookup returns CDR1 SEHNR and CDR2 FQNEAQ (reference sequence). CDR3 length: 14 residues. CDR3: CASTRGRDSYEQYF. The DNA of the CDR3 is TGTGCCAGCACCAGAGGGCGGGACTCCTACGAGCAGTACTTC.